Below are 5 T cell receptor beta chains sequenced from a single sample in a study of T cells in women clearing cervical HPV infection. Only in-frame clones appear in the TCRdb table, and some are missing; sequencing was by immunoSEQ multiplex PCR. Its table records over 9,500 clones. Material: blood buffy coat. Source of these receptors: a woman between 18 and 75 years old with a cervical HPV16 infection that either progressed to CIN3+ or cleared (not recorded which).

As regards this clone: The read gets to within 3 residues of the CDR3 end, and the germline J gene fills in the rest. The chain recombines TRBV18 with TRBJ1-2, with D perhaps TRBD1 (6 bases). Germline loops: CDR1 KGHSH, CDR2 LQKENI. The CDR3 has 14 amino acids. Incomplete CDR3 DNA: TGTGCCAGCTCACCTAGCGGGGGGCGCTACGAC. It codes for CASSPSGGRYD. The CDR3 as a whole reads CASSPSGGRYDYTF.

CDR3 region: CASRPRSGTGVFIQYF. CDR3 DNA (partial): TGTGCCAGCAGGCCTCGTTCCGGGACAGGGGTATTCATT. V and J are TRBV6-2 or TRBV6-3 and TRBJ2-4; 10 nucleotides line up with TRBD1. The read ends 3 residues early relative to the CDR3; the germline J gene fills the gap. V was pared by 6 bases and J by 9 bases, with 14 bases of the junction left unmatched. The CDR3 is made up of 16 amino acids. Germline V gives CDR1 MNHEY, CDR2 SVGEGT.

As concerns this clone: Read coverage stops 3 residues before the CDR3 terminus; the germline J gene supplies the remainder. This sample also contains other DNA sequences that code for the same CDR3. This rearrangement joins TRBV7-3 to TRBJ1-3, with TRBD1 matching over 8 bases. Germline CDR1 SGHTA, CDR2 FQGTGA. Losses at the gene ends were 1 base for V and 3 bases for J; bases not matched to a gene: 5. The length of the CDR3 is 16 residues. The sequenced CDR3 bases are TGTGCCAGCAGCTTAAACCCAGGGGGCAGTGGAAACACC. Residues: CASSLNPGGSGNT. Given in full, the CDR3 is CASSLNPGGSGNTIYF.

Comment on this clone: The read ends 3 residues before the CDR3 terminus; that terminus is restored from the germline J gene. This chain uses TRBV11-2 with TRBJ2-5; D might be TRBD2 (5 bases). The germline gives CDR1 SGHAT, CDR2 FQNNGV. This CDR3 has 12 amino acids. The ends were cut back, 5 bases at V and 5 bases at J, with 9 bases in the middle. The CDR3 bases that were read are TGTGCCAGCAGCCGCCGAGGGGAGACC. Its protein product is CASSRRGET. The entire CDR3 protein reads CASSRRGETQYF.

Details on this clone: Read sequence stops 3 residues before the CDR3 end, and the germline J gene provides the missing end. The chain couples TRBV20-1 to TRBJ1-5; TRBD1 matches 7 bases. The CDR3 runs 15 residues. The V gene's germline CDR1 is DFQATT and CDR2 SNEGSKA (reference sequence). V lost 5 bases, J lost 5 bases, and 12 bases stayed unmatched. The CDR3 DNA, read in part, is TGCAGTGCTGCCACAGGGGCTCAATCTTATCAGCCC. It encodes CSAATGAQSYQP. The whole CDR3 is CSAATGAQSYQPQHF.